This entry lists 18 T cell receptor beta chains sequenced from one sample in a study of blood T cell repertoires in COVID-19. Here immunoSEQ multiplex PCR was the method, and the copy in TCRdb shows in-frame clones only, minus some. The table shows over 85,000 clones, with about 85% occurring only once. Specimen: peripheral blood. Receptors were obtained from a male donor with acute or convalescent COVID-19.

The chain recombines TRBV15 with TRBJ2-6, with D tentatively TRBD1 (5 bases). The V end was cut by 0 bases, the J end by 0 bases, with 6 bases between. This CDR3 has 16 amino acids. Germline V CDR1 and CDR2: LNHNV, YYDKDF (reference sequence). CDR3 region: CATSRDGASGANVLTF. The DNA of the CDR3 is TGTGCCACCAGCAGAGATGGGGCCTCTGGGGCCAACGTCCTGACTTTC.

This clone was seen a few times. V is TRBV7-2 and J is TRBJ2-2; a possible D gene is TRBD1 (5 bases). CDR3 length: 13 residues. Germline loops: CDR1 SGHTA, CDR2 FQGNSA. Trimming left V 6 bases short and J 1 base short, with 6 bases between. The CDR3 reads CASSQGNTGELFF. The CDR3 DNA reads as TGTGCCAGCAGTCAGGGGAACACCGGGGAGCTGTTTTTT.

J is TRBJ1-2 and V is TRBV24-1; a weak D match, TRBD1 (5 bases). The CDR3 runs 15 residues. In germline, CDR1 is KGHDR, CDR2 SFDVKD. V lost 3 bases to trimming and J lost 3 bases, with 13 bases between them. In DNA, the CDR3 is TGTGCCACCAGTGATCGGCAGGGTGACGACTATGGCTACACCTTC. Its protein is CATSDRQGDDYGYTF.

The V gene is TRBV4-1, the J gene TRBJ2-7; D is perhaps TRBD2 (9 bases). V lost 0 bases to trimming and J lost 2 bases, with 23 bases between them. The germline gives CDR1 MGHRA, CDR2 YSYEKL. This CDR3 region has 19 residues. DNA of the CDR3: TGCGCCAGCAGCCAAGAAAGGACAGGGTCTAGCGGGGCCACCTACGAGCAGTACTTC. Encoded protein: CASSQERTGSSGATYEQYF.

V usage is TRBV2 and J usage is TRBJ1-1; 9 bases fit TRBD1. V trimming: 8 bases; J trimming: 4 bases; junction bases outside the gene matches: 5. From germline, CDR1 is SNHLY and CDR2 FYNNEI. This CDR3 has 13 amino acids. CDR3 residues: CASLQGAITEAFF. As DNA, the CDR3 is TGTGCCAGCTTACAGGGGGCGATCACTGAAGCTTTCTTT. Variable domain in full (rest from reference TRBV2 and TRBJ1-1): EPEVTQTPSHQVTQMGQEVILRCVPISNHLYFYWYRQILGQKVEFLVSFYNNEISEKSEIFDDQFSVERPDGSNFTLKIRSTKLEDSAMYFCASLQGAITEAFFGQGTRLTVV.

This clone was recorded a few times. The chain uses TRBV6-6 and TRBJ2-7; tentatively, D is TRBD1 (6 bases). The V gene lost 4 bases and the J gene lost 2 bases, with 9 bases spanning the gap. CDR1 is MNHNY and CDR2 is SVGAGI in the germline V gene (reference sequence). The CDR3 has 13 residues. Here the CDR3 reads CASSLTGTYEQYF. CDR3 DNA: TGTGCCAGCAGTTTGACAGGAACCTACGAGCAGTACTTC.

This chain links TRBV19 with TRBJ2-2, with D possibly matching TRBD1 (5 bases). V lost 7 bases and J lost 5, with 14 bases in between. CDR3 length: 14 residues. Germline CDR1 is LNHDA and CDR2 is SQIVND (reference sequence). In nucleotides, the CDR3 is TGTGCCAGTATTCAGGGCGGAGAGACCGGGGAGCTGTTTTTT. Protein product: CASIQGGETGELFF. The full variable domain, with the rest looked up from reference TRBV19 and TRBJ2-2, is DGGITQSPKYLFRKEGQNVTLSCEQNLNHDAMYWYRQDPGQGLRLIYYSQIVNDFQKGDIAEGYSVSREKKESFPLTVTSAQKNPTAFYLCASIQGGETGELFFGEGSRLTVL.

This clone was seen only once. The J gene is TRBJ2-7, the V gene TRBV7-9; maybe TRBD1 (5 bases). This CDR3 region has 13 residues. With 1 base removed from V and 6 bases from J, the gap between germline ends came to 10 bases. The germline CDR1 and CDR2 sequences are SEHNR and FQNEAQ (reference sequence). This CDR3 reads CASSLEGPLEQYF. CDR3 coding DNA: TGTGCCAGCAGCTTAGAGGGGCCCCTCGAGCAGTACTTC.

This clone occurred a few times. The chain has TRBV28 and TRBJ1-2; the D gene is possibly TRBD1 (6 bases). This CDR3 has 14 residues. CDR1 is MDHEN, CDR2 SYDVKM, per germline. V lost 6 bases and J 2 bases, leaving 13 bases between the germline ends. The CDR3 DNA reads as TGTGCCAGCAGCCGGGGACAACTAAACTATGGCTACACCTTC. Translation: CASSRGQLNYGYTF.

This clone came up many times. J is TRBJ1-6 and V is TRBV19; D gene ambiguous. The CDR3 consists of 15 residues. In germline, CDR1 is LNHDA, CDR2 SQIVND (reference sequence). The V end was cut by 3 bases, the J end by 7 bases, with 13 bases between. The CDR3 coding sequence is TGTGCCAGTAGTATCGGGCCTGGAGGAAATTCACCCCTCCACTTT. The encoded protein is CASSIGPGGNSPLHF.

In its sample, this clone was seen once. The rearrangement links TRBV6-5 to TRBJ1-5; 9 bases agree with TRBD1. The germline gives CDR1 MNHEY, CDR2 SVGAGI. CDR3 length equals 15 residues. Trimming at V came to 6 bases and at J to 1 base, leaving 4 bases not matched to a gene. CDR3 amino acids: CASRPTGGSNQPQHF. In DNA, the CDR3 is TGTGCCAGCAGGCCGACAGGGGGAAGCAATCAGCCCCAGCATTTT.

This clone was counted once. The V call is TRBV7-9, the J call TRBJ1-5; no definite D call. This CDR3 is built from 14 residues. CDR1 SEHNR and CDR2 FQNEAQ come from the germline V gene (reference sequence). The ends were cut back, 5 bases at V and 6 bases at J, with 14 bases in the middle. CDR3 sequence reads: CASSAGTDGQPQHF. DNA of the CDR3: TGTGCCAGCAGCGCCGGCACAGACGGTCAGCCCCAGCATTTT.

V gene TRBV29-1 combines with J gene TRBJ2-2; 11 nucleotides align to TRBD1. The CDR3 contains 14 residues. Trimming cost V 7 bases and J 7 bases; bases outside gene matches: 8. Germline values: CDR1 SQVTM, CDR2 ANQGSEA. The CDR3 region is CSAPGQGASGELFF. The CDR3 DNA reads TGCAGCGCCCCCGGACAGGGGGCCAGCGGGGAGCTGTTTTTT.

The chain links TRBV6-2 or TRBV6-3 to TRBJ1-2; tentatively, D is TRBD1 (5 bases). Deletions cut 2 bases from V and 4 bases from J, with 8 bases between. CDR3 length: 13 amino acids. In germline, CDR1 is MNHEY, CDR2 SVGEGT. CDR3: CASSYPDSYGYTF. The CDR3 DNA sequence: TGTGCCAGCAGTTACCCTGACAGCTATGGCTACACCTTC.

This chain connects TRBV7-2 to TRBJ2-7; 11 bases agree with TRBD1. This CDR3 spans 16 amino acids. V shed 2 bases, J shed 5 bases, and the junction held 8 bases outside the gene matches. The germline V gene has CDR1 SGHTA and CDR2 FQGNSA. In DNA, the CDR3 is TGTGCCAGCAGCTTAAAATTGGACAGGGGGCTCAACGAGCAGTACTTC. This gives the protein CASSLKLDRGLNEQYF.

For the CDR3, the DNA is TGTGCCAGCAGTCCCGGGGAACATAGCAATCAGCCCCAGCATTTT. Its translation is CASSPGEHSNQPQHF. The V call is TRBV7-2, the J call TRBJ1-5; no definite D call. The CDR3 consists of 15 residues. The germline V gene has CDR1 SGHTA and CDR2 FQGNSA. Trimming cost V 6 bases and J 0 bases, with 12 bases left between them.

The chain employs TRBV19 and TRBJ1-5, with TRBD1 identical over 9 bases. J was trimmed by 6 bases and V by 4 bases; bases with no gene match: 16. Germline CDR1 and CDR2: LNHDA and SQIVND (reference sequence). CDR3 length equals 18 residues. The chain's CDR3 is CASSTTPGTGSSGQPQHF. The CDR3, as DNA: TGTGCCAGTAGTACCACCCCCGGGACAGGGTCCTCGGGTCAGCCCCAGCATTTT. The entire variable domain, with the rest obtained from reference TRBV19 and TRBJ1-5, is as follows: DGGITQSPKYLFRKEGQNVTLSCEQNLNHDAMYWYRQDPGQGLRLIYYSQIVNDFQKGDIAEGYSVSREKKESFPLTVTSAQKNPTAFYLCASSTTPGTGSSGQPQHFGDGTRLSIL.

The chain recombines TRBV20-1 with TRBJ2-3, with D uncertain. Germline CDR1 and CDR2: DFQATT and SNEGSKA (reference sequence). The CDR3 has 11 residues. V was clipped by 7 bases and J by 0 bases, with 5 bases between them. The CDR3 loop is CSVRSTDTQYF. The CDR3 DNA reads as TGCAGTGTTCGGAGCACAGATACGCAGTATTTT.